Listed here are 24 T cell receptor beta chains from one sample, sequenced in a study of CD4 T cells in relation to SARS-CoV-2 and coronaviruses. CD4+ T cells from unexposed donors were obtained before the COVID-19 pandemic (2011-2018). CD4+ T cells were isolated from the cells after 10 days of culture. Antigens for these TCRs are unknown. This table comes from immunoSEQ multiplex PCR, and its TCRdb copy is limited to in-frame clones, with some not included. The sample consists of about 22,000 clones, under 80% of them appearing once. The sequenced material came from CD4+ T cells from PBMCs, cultured in vitro. These receptors were taken from a human donor in good health.

This chain connects TRBV3-1 (or the pseudogene TRBV3-2) to TRBJ2-7; 7 nucleotides agree with TRBD2. Germline lookup yields CDR1 LGHDT and CDR2 YNNKEL (reference sequence). The CDR3 consists of 14 residues. Losses at the gene ends were 1 base for V and 3 bases for J; bases not matched to a gene: 3. The CDR3 protein is CASSQGLAHYEQYF. The CDR3 nucleotides read TGTGCCAGCAGCCAAGGACTAGCCCACTACGAGCAGTACTTC.

The chain uses TRBV9 and TRBJ2-1; TRBD2 is a possible D gene (5 bases). The germline V gene encodes CDR1 SGDLS and CDR2 YYNGEE. CDR3 length equals 14 residues. Trimming removed 6 bases at V and 0 bases at J, with 10 bases between. The CDR3 protein is CASTEGSSYNEQFF. The CDR3 DNA sequence: TGTGCCAGCACCGAAGGGAGCTCCTACAATGAGCAGTTCTTC. Using reference TRBV9 and TRBJ2-1 for the parts outside the CDR3, the full variable domain is DSGVTQTPKHLITATGQRVTLRCSPRSGDLSVYWYQQSLDQGLQFLIQYYNGEERAKGNILERFSAQQFPDLHSELNLSSLELGDSALYFCASTEGSSYNEQFFGPGTRLTVL.

This sequence joins TRBV19 and TRBJ1-6; D unclear. V was trimmed by 7 bases and J by 6 bases, leaving 13 bases between them. The CDR3 is 14 residues long. Germline-derived CDR1 and CDR2 are LNHDA and SQIVND (reference sequence). For the CDR3, the DNA is TGTGCCAGTAACTCCGTAGAGTTTAATTCACCCCTCCACTTT. This encodes CASNSVEFNSPLHF.

About this clone: An end of the junction differs from the germline gene, which may be a read error. This chain connects TRBV5-1 to TRBJ2-6, with TRBD1 matching over 7 bases. Germline lookup yields CDR1 SGHRS and CDR2 YFSETQ. This CDR3 spans 17 amino acids. CDR3 amino acids: CASSGGQPYSAANVLTF. CDR3 sequence (DNA): TGCGCCAGCAGCGGGGGACAGCCATACTCTGCGGCCAACGTCCTGACTTTC.

J is TRBJ1-6 and V is TRBV27; TRBD1 agrees at 7 bases. CDR3 size: 15 residues. The germline gives CDR1 MNHEY, CDR2 SMNVEV (reference sequence). The V gene end was trimmed by 2 bases and the J gene end by 9 bases; junction bases not matched to a gene: 7. Here the CDR3 DNA reads TGTGCCAGCAGTTTAGAGACGACAGGGAGTTCACCCCTCCACTTT. It codes for CASSLETTGSSPLHF.

This clone has a single count. The V and J genes are TRBV13 and TRBJ1-2; 7 nucleotides line up with TRBD1. V lost 4 bases and J lost 4; bases outside the gene matches: 3. Germline V gene data show CDR1 as PRHDT and CDR2 as FYEKMQ (reference sequence). CDR3 length: 13 amino acids. CDR3 region: CASSSQGPYGYTF. CDR3 coding DNA: TGTGCCAGCAGCTCACAGGGGCCCTATGGCTACACCTTC.

V is TRBV7-2 and J is TRBJ2-3, with D uncertain. Germline V gene sequence: CDR1 SGHTA, CDR2 FQGNSA. The CDR3 loop spans 13 amino acids. Trimming removed 4 bases at V and 0 bases at J, with 5 bases between. CDR3 residues: CASSSPSTDTQYF. The CDR3, as DNA: TGTGCCAGCAGCTCACCCAGCACAGATACGCAGTATTTT.

The chain carries TRBV7-8 and TRBJ2-3, with unresolved D. Germline V gene data show CDR1 as SGHVS and CDR2 as FQNEAQ. The V gene lost 5 bases and the J gene lost 4 bases, with 10 bases spanning the gap. The CDR3 runs 13 residues. Here the CDR3 reads CASSRQSADTQYF. The CDR3, as DNA: TGTGCCAGCAGCCGCCAGTCGGCAGATACGCAGTATTTT.

The V and J genes are TRBV18 and TRBJ1-1; a weak D match, TRBD1 (5 bases). Trimming cost V 3 bases and J 1 base, with 15 bases left between them. The CDR3 contains 16 residues. Germline CDR1 KGHSH, CDR2 LQKENI. In DNA, the CDR3 is TGTGCCAGCTCACCCCTCGAATCGACAGAGAACACTGAAGCTTTCTTT. Translating it yields CASSPLESTENTEAFF.

Within the sample, this clone is medium-sized. This chain connects TRBV20-1 to TRBJ1-2, with D unresolved. This CDR3 has 11 amino acids. Germline V gene data show CDR1 as DFQATT and CDR2 as SNEGSKA (reference sequence). The V and J ends lost 1 base and 12 bases respectively, with 12 bases between them. CDR3 in DNA: TGCAGTGCTAGAGCAGCGGCTCAGAACACCTTC. Its protein is CSARAAAQNTF.

The chain links TRBV18 to TRBJ2-7, with 7 bases aligning to TRBD1. The germline gives CDR1 KGHSH, CDR2 LQKENI. J gave up 0 bases and V 6 bases, and 8 bases lay outside the gene matches. This CDR3 spans 15 amino acids. CDR3 DNA: TGTGCCAGCTCCCCTCGACAGGGCCTCTCCTACGAGCAGTACTTC. This codes for CASSPRQGLSYEQYF.

The chain is built from TRBV14 and TRBJ2-5; 10 nucleotides agree with TRBD2. J was trimmed by 3 bases and V by 3 bases; bases with no gene match: 4. This CDR3 has 15 residues. Germline V CDR1 and CDR2: SGHDN, FVKESK. Written as DNA, the CDR3 is TGTGCCAGCAGCCAGGGAACTAGCGGGAAAGAGACCCAGTACTTC. It encodes CASSQGTSGKETQYF.

The chain uses TRBV4-1 and TRBJ1-5; D is uncertain. Trimming pared 0 bases from V and 7 bases from J, leaving 16 bases between. The CDR3 extends over 16 amino acids. CDR1 MGHRA and CDR2 YSYEKL come from the germline V gene. The CDR3 DNA reads as TGCGCCAGCAGCCAAGATGGTAGCGGTTTCCCCCAGCCCCAGCATTTT. Protein product: CASSQDGSGFPQPQHF.

This clone was picked up a small number of times. The gene calls are TRBV2 and TRBJ2-7, with 9 bases that match TRBD2. Germline CDR1 is SNHLY and CDR2 is FYNNEI. This CDR3 region has 17 residues. Trimming took 6 bases from V and 6 from J; bases not matched to a gene: 18. The CDR3 DNA sequence: TGTGCCAGCAGCCACCCACCAAGGAGGGTAGCGGGAGCCGAGCAGTACTTC. Protein sequence: CASSHPPRRVAGAEQYF.

This rearrangement joins TRBV28 to TRBJ1-4; the D is unclear. Between the trimmed V and J ends, which lost 4 bases and 2 bases, there was a span of 8 bases. CDR1 is MDHEN, CDR2 SYDVKM, per germline. The CDR3 is 14 residues long. The CDR3 sequence is CASSSAGTNEKLFF. In nucleotides, the CDR3 is TGTGCCAGCAGTTCCGCCGGTACTAATGAAAAACTGTTTTTT. The full variable domain, with the rest looked up from reference TRBV28 and TRBJ1-4, is DVKVTQSSRYLVKRTGEKVFLECVQDMDHENMFWYRQDPGLGLRLIYFSYDVKMKEKGDIPEGYSVSREKKERFSLILESASTNQTSMYLCASSSAGTNEKLFFGSGTQLSVL.

The chain recombines TRBV27 with TRBJ1-4, with a weak D call TRBD1 (5 bases). Germline V lookup: CDR1 MNHEY, CDR2 SMNVEV (reference sequence). The CDR3 runs to 16 residues. V was pared by 2 bases and J by 3 bases, with 13 bases between. CDR3 in amino acids: CASSLVRAGPNEKLFF. The CDR3 DNA sequence: TGTGCCAGCAGTTTAGTCAGGGCAGGGCCTAATGAAAAACTGTTTTTT.

This clone was seen just once. The chain is built from TRBV3-1 (or the pseudogene TRBV3-2) and TRBJ2-5; 7 positions agree with TRBD1. The V gene's germline CDR1 is LGHDT and CDR2 YNNKEL (reference sequence). The ends lost 0 bases at V and 1 base at J; junction bases unmatched: 14. The CDR3 totals 19 residues. CDR3 in DNA: TGTGCCAGCAGCCAAGATCTTAGGGAGACAGGGCTGAGCCAAGAGACCCAGTACTTC. Protein: CASSQDLRETGLSQETQYF.

The chain joins TRBV9 to TRBJ2-7, with D perhaps TRBD2 (6 bases). The V end was cut by 4 bases, the J end by 4 bases, with 21 bases between. Germline loops: CDR1 SGDLS, CDR2 YYNGEE. The CDR3 runs 16 residues. The CDR3 here is CASSPRLGRTRYEQYF. The DNA for the CDR3 is TGTGCCAGCAGCCCACGCCTCGGGAGAACCCGGTACGAGCAGTACTTC.

The CDR3 region has the DNA TGCAGTGCTAGTCCCGGGACAGGGACTACCGGGGAGCTGTTTTTT. It encodes CSASPGTGTTGELFF. J is TRBJ2-2 and V is TRBV20-1, with TRBD1 matching over 9 bases. The length of the CDR3 is 15 residues. Germline V gene sequence: CDR1 DFQATT, CDR2 SNEGSKA (reference sequence). V lost 3 bases, J lost 5 bases, and 7 bases stayed unmatched.

The chain recombines TRBV19 with TRBJ2-6; the D call may be TRBD1 or TRBD2 (5 bases each). Trimming left V 5 bases short and J 4 bases short, with 15 bases between. This CDR3 spans 16 amino acids. Germline-derived CDR1 and CDR2 are LNHDA and SQIVND (reference sequence). The CDR3 nucleotides read TGTGCCAGTAGTCCAACGGGACGCCCGGGGGCCAACGTCCTGACTTTC. Translated, it gives CASSPTGRPGANVLTF. The whole variable domain, filled in from reference TRBV19 and TRBJ2-6, reads DGGITQSPKYLFRKEGQNVTLSCEQNLNHDAMYWYRQDPGQGLRLIYYSQIVNDFQKGDIAEGYSVSREKKESFPLTVTSAQKNPTAFYLCASSPTGRPGANVLTFGAGSRLTVL.

The chain joins TRBV7-2 to TRBJ2-7; 9 nucleotides match TRBD2. Germline assignment: CDR1 SGHTA and CDR2 FQGNSA. The length of the CDR3 is 16 residues. The ends lost 5 bases at V and 3 bases at J; junction bases unmatched: 11. This chain's CDR3 is CASSPRGGGRVYEQYF. The CDR3 region has the DNA TGTGCCAGCAGCCCAAGGGGGGGCGGGAGGGTCTACGAGCAGTACTTC.

The rearrangement links TRBV2 to TRBJ1-4; TRBD1 agrees at 11 bases. CDR3 length: 15 residues. The ends lost 2 bases at V and 7 bases at J; junction bases unmatched: 3. CDR1 is SNHLY and CDR2 is FYNNEI in the germline V gene. Written as DNA, the CDR3 is TGTGCCAGCAGTGAAAAGGGACAGGGGGTTGAAAAACTGTTTTTT. Translation: CASSEKGQGVEKLFF.

V and J are TRBV19 and TRBJ1-1; possibly TRBD1 for D (6 bases). The CDR3 covers 14 residues. The V end lost 2 bases, the J end lost 2 bases, and 9 bases lay between the germline ends. Germline-derived CDR1 and CDR2 are LNHDA and SQIVND (reference sequence). The CDR3 nucleotides read TGTGCCAGTAGTATACGGGGGGCCAACACTGAAGCTTTCTTT. It encodes CASSIRGANTEAFF.

V gene TRBV4-2 combines with J gene TRBJ1-1, with D unresolved. The CDR3 runs 13 residues. The V end lost 6 bases, the J end lost 4 bases, and 12 bases lay between the germline ends. Germline V gene data show CDR1 as LGHNA and CDR2 as YNFKEQ. Written as DNA, the CDR3 is TGTGCCAGCAGGCGAAAGGGTAGCACTGAAGCTTTCTTT. Its translation: CASRRKGSTEAFF.